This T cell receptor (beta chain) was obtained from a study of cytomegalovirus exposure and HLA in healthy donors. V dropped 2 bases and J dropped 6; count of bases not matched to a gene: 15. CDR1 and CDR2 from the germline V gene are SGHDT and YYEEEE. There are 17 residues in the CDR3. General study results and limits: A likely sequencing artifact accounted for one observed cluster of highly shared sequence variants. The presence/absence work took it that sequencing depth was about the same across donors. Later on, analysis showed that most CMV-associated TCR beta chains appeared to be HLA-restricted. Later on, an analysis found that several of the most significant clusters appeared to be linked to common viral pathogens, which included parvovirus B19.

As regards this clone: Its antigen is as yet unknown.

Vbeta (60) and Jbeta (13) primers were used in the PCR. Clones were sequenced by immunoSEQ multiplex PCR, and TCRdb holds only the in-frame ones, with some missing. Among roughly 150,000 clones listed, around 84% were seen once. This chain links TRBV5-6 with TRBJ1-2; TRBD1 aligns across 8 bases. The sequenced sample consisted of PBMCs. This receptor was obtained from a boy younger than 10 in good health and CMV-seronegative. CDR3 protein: CASSFRDRRLQANGYTF. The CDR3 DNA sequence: TGTGCCAGCAGCTTCCGGGACAGGCGACTTCAAGCTAATGGCTACACCTTC.